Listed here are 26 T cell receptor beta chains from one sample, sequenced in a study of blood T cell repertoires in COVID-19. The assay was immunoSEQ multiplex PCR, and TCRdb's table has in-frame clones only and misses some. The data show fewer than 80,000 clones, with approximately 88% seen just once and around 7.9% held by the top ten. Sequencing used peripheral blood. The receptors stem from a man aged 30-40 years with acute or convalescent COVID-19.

The CDR3 bases are TGTGCCACCGACCCCCTAGCGGCCCCGTACGAGCAGTACTTC. Encoded protein: CATDPLAAPYEQYF. The chain carries TRBV24-1 and TRBJ2-7; 7 bases match TRBD2. The ends lost 9 bases at V and 4 bases at J; junction bases unmatched: 11. This CDR3 has 14 residues. Germline assignment: CDR1 KGHDR and CDR2 SFDVKD.

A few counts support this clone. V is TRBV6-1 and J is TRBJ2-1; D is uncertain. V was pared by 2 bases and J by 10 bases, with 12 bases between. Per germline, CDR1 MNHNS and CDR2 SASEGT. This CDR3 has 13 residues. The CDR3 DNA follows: TGTGCCAGCAGTGAAAACCCCCTTCAGGAGCAGTTCTTC. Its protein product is CASSENPLQEQFF.

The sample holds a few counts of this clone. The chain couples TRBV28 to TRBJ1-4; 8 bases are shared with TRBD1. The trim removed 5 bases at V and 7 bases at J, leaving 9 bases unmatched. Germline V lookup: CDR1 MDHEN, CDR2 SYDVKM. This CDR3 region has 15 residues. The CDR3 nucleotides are TGTGCCAGCAGTCCCAGGACAGGGTGGGGTGAAAAACTGTTTTTT. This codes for CASSPRTGWGEKLFF. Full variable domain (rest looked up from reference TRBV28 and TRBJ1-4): DVKVTQSSRYLVKRTGEKVFLECVQDMDHENMFWYRQDPGLGLRLIYFSYDVKMKEKGDIPEGYSVSREKKERFSLILESASTNQTSMYLCASSPRTGWGEKLFFGSGTQLSVL.

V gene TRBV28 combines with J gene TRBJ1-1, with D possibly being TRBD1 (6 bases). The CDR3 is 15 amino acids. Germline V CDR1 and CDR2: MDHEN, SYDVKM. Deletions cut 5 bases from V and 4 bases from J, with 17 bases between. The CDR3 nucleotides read TGTGCCAGCAGTGCTACAGGGCGTGGGAGCACTGAAGCTTTCTTT. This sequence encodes CASSATGRGSTEAFF.

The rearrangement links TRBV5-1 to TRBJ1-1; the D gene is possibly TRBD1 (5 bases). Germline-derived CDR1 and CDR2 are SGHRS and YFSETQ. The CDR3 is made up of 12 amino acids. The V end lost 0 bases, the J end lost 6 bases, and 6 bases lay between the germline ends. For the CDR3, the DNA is TGCGCCAGCAGCTTGGAAGGGGCTGAAGCTTTCTTT. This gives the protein CASSLEGAEAFF.

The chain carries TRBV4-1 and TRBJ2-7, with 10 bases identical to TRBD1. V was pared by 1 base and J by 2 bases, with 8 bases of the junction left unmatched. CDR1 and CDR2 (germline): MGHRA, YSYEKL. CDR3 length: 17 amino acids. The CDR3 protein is CASSQGVRQGATYEQYF. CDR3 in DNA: TGCGCCAGCAGCCAAGGGGTTAGACAGGGGGCAACCTACGAGCAGTACTTC.

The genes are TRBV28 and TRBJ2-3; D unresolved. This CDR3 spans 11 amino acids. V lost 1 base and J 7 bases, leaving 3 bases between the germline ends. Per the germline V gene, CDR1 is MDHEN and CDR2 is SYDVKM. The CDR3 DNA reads TGTGCCAGCAGTTTATTATATACGCAGTATTTT. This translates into CASSLLYTQYF.

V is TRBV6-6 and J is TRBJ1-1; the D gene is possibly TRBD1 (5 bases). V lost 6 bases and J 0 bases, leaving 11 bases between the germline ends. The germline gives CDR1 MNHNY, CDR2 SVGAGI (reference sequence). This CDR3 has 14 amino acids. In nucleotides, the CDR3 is TGTGCCAGCAGCCCCCAGGGCTTGAACACTGAAGCTTTCTTT. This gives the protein CASSPQGLNTEAFF.

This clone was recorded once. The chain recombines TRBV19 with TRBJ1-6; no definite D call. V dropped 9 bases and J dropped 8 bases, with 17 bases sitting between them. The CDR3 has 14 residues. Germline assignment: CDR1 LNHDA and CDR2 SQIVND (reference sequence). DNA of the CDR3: TGTGCCAGCCTGACGGGAGGAGCGGATTCACCCCTCCACTTT. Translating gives CASLTGGADSPLHF.

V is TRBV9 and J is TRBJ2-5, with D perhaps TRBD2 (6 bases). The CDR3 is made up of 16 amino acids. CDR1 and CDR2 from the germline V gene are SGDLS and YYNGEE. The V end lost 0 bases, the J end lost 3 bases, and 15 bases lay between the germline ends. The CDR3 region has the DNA TGTGCCAGCAGCGTAGCTGGGAGCGGGCCGAAAGAGACCCAGTACTTC. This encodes CASSVAGSGPKETQYF.

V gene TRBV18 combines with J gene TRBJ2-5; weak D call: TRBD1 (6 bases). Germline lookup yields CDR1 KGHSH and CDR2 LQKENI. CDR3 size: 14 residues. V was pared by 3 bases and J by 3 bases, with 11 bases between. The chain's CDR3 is CASSPSDRKETQYF. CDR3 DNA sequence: TGTGCCAGCTCACCGTCGGACAGAAAAGAGACCCAGTACTTC.

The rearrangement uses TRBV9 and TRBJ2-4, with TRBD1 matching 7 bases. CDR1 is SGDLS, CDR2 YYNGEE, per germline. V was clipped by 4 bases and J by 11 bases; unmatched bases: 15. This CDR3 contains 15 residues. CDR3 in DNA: TGTGCCAGCAGCCCCACACCAAATAACAGGGGAGTTCAGTACTTC. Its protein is CASSPTPNNRGVQYF.

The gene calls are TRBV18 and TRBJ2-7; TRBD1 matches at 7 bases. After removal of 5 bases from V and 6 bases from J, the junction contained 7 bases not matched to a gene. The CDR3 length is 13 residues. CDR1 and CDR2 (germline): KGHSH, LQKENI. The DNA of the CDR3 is TGTGCCAGCTCATCGCCGACAGGGTCCGAGCAGTACTTC. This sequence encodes CASSSPTGSEQYF.

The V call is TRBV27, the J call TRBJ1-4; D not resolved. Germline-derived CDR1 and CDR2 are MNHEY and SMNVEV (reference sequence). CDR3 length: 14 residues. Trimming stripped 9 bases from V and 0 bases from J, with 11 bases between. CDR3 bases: TGTGCCAGTCTCCCTTTCGCAACTAATGAAAAACTGTTTTTT. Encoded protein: CASLPFATNEKLFF.

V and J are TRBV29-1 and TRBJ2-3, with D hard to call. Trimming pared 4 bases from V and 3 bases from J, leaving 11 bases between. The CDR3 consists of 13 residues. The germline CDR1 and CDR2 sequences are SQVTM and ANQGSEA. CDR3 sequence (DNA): TGCAGCGTTGTGGTCCGCTATACAGATACGCAGTATTTT. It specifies CSVVVRYTDTQYF.

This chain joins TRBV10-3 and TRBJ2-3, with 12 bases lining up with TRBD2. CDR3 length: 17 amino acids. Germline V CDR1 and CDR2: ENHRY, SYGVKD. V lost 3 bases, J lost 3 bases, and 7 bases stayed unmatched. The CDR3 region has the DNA TGTGCCATCAGTGATCCGACTAGCGGGAGAGGGACAGATACGCAGTATTTT. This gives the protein CAISDPTSGRGTDTQYF.

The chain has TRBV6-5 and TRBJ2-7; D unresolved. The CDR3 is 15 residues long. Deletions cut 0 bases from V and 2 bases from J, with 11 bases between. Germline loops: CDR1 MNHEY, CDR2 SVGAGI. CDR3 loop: CASSYSLAETYEQYF. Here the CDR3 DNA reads TGTGCCAGCAGTTACTCGCTCGCGGAGACCTACGAGCAGTACTTC.

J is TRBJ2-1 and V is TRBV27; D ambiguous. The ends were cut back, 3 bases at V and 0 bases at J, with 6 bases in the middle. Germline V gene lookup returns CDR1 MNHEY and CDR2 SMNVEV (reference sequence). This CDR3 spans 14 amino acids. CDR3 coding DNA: TGTGCCAGCAGTTTCGGTCCCTCCTACAATGAGCAGTTCTTC. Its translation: CASSFGPSYNEQFF.

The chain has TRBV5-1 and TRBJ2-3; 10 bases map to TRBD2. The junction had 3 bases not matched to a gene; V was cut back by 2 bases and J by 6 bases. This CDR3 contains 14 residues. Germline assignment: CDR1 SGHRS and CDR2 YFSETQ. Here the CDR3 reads CASSFSGRDDTQYF. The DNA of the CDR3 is TGCGCCAGCAGCTTCAGCGGGAGGGACGATACGCAGTATTTT.

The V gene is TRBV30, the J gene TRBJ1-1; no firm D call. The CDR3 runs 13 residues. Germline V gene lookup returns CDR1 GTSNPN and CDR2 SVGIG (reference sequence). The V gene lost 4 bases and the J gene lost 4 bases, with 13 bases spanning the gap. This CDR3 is CAWNKGGGTEAFF. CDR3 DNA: TGTGCCTGGAACAAGGGTGGAGGCACTGAAGCTTTCTTT.

In nucleotides, the CDR3 is TGTGCCAGCAGTTTATCTGAGGCAGATACGCAGTATTTT. Amino acid sequence: CASSLSEADTQYF. This rearrangement joins TRBV28 to TRBJ2-3; D not resolved. The CDR3 loop spans 13 amino acids. V dropped 1 base and J dropped 4 bases, with 6 bases sitting between them. Germline V CDR1 and CDR2: MDHEN, SYDVKM.

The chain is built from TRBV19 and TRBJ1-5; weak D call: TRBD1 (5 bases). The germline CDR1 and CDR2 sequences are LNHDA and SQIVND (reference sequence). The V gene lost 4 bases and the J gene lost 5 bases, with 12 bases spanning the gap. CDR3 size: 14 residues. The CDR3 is CASSTQGWDQPQHF. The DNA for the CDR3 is TGTGCCAGTAGTACCCAGGGTTGGGATCAGCCCCAGCATTTT.

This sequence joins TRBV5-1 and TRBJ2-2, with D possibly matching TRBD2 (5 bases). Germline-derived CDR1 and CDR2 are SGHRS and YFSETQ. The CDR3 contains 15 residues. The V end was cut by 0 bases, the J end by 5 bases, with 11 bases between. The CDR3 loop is CASSLAAEGTGELFF. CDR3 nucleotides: TGCGCCAGCAGCTTGGCCGCCGAGGGAACCGGGGAGCTGTTTTTT.

The CDR3, as DNA: TGCAGCGTTGTGAGGAGGAGTGCCGGCAATGAGCAGTTCTTC. It is translated as CSVVRRSAGNEQFF. The chain recombines TRBV29-1 with TRBJ2-1, with D perhaps matching TRBD2 (5 bases). Trimming removed 4 bases from V and 6 bases from J, with 16 bases in between. The CDR3 extends over 14 amino acids. Per the germline V gene, CDR1 is SQVTM and CDR2 is ANQGSEA.

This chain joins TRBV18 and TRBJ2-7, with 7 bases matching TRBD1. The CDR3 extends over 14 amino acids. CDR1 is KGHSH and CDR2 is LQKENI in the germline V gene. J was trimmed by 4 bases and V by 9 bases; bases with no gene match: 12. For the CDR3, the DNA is TGTGCCAGTTCCCCCGGGACAGCCCAGTACGAGCAGTACTTC. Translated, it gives CASSPGTAQYEQYF.

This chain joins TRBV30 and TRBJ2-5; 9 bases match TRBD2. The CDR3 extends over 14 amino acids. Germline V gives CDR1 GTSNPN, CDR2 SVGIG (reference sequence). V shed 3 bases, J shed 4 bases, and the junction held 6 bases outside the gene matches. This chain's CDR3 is CAWSRGTSRETQYF. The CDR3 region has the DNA TGTGCCTGGAGCCGGGGGACTAGCAGAGAGACCCAGTACTTC.